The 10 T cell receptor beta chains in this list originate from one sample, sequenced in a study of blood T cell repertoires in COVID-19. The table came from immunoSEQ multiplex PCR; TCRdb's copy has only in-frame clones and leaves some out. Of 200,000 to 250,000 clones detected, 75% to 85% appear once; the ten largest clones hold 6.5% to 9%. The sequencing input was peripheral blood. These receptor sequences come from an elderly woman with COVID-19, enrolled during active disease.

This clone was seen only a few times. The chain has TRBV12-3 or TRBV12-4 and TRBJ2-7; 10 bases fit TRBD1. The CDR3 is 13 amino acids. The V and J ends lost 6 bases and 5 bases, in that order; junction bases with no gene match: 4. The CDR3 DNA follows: TGTGCCAGCAGGAGACAGGGGGCGAACGAGCAGTACTTC. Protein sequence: CASRRQGANEQYF.

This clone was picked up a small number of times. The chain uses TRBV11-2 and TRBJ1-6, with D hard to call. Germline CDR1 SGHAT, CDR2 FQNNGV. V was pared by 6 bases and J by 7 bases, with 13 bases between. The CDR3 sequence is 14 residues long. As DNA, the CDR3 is TGTGCCAGCAGAGGAGGTCCCCCCAATTCACCCCTCCACTTT. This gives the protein CASRGGPPNSPLHF.

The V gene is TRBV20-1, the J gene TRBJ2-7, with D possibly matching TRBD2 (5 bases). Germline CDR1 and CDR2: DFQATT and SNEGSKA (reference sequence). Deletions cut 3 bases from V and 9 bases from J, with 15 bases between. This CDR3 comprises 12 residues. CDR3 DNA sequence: TGCAGTGCTAGTCCTGAATGGAGGCTGCAGTACTTC. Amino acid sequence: CSASPEWRLQYF.

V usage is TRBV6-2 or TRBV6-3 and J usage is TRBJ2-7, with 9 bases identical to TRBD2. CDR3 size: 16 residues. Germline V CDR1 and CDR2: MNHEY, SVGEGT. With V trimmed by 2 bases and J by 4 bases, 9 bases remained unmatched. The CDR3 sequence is CASSYGGLAGLYEQYF. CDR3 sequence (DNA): TGTGCCAGCAGTTACGGGGGTCTAGCGGGACTATACGAGCAGTACTTC.

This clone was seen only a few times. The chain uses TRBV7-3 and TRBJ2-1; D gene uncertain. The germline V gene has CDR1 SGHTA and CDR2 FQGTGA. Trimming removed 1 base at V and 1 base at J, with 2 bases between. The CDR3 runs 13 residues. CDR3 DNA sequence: TGTGCCAGCAGCTTAATATCCTACAATGAGCAGTTCTTC. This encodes CASSLISYNEQFF.

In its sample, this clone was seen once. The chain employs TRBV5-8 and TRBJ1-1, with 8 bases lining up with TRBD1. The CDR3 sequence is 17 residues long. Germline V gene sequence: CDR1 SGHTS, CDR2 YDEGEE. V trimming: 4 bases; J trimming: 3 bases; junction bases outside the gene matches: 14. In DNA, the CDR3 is TGTGCCAGCAGCCAGGACAGGGTGTTTTTGTGGGACACTGAAGCTTTCTTT. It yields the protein CASSQDRVFLWDTEAFF.

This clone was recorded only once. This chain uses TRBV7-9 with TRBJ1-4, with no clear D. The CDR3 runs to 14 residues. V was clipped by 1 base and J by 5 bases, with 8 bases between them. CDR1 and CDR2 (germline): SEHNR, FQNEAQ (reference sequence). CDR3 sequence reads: CASSLERANEKLFF. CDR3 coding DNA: TGTGCCAGCAGCTTAGAGCGGGCAAATGAAAAACTGTTTTTT.

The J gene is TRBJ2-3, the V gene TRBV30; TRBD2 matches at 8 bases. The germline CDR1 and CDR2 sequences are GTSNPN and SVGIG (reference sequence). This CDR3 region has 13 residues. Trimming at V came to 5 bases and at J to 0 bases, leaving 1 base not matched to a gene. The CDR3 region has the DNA TGTGCCTGGGAGCGGGAGAGCACAGATACGCAGTATTTT. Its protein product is CAWERESTDTQYF.

The CDR3 loop is CASSPGQLLMNTEAFF. The CDR3 DNA sequence: TGTGCCAGCAGCCCGGGACAGTTACTCATGAACACTGAAGCTTTCTTT. The chain recombines TRBV5-4 with TRBJ1-1; 7 bases are shared with TRBD1. Germline V CDR1 and CDR2: SGHNT, YYREEE (reference sequence). V was clipped by 4 bases and J by 0 bases; unmatched bases: 9. The CDR3 contains 16 residues.

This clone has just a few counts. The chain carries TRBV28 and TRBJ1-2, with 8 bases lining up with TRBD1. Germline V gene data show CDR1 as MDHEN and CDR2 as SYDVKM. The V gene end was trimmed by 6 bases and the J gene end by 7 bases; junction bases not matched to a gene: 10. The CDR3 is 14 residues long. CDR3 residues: CASRRTGTGSGYTF. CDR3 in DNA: TGTGCCAGCAGGCGAACCGGGACAGGCAGTGGCTACACCTTC.